What follows are 13 T cell receptor beta chains derived from one specimen sequenced in a study of T cells in localized non-small cell lung cancer (TCRdb year 2020). Library preparation used the immunoSEQ multiplex PCR assay. Sourced from immuneACCESS, this table was stored by TCRdb with only in-frame sequences that have V and J called. A share of the clones is absent; for the studies checked, an unresolved V gene accounts for under half, and the remainder has no known explanation. This sample comprises some 140,000 clones, around 92% of them detected only once. The ten largest account for 1.7% of the sample. Sequenced material: peripheral blood, taken before any cancer treatment. The receptors derive from a female donor of 60 years or more with stage I lung adenocarcinoma.

This chain uses TRBV2 with TRBJ1-2; a possible D gene is TRBD1 (5 bases). Germline-derived CDR1 and CDR2 are SNHLY and FYNNEI. The CDR3 is 15 amino acids. Trimming left V 6 bases short and J 3 bases short, with 17 bases between. The CDR3 region has the DNA TGTGCCAGCAGCAGACTAATGGACACCTACTATGGCTACACCTTC. Translating gives CASSRLMDTYYGYTF.

The V gene is TRBV11-2, the J gene TRBJ2-6; 8 bases fit TRBD2. The germline V gene encodes CDR1 SGHAT and CDR2 FQNNGV. V shed 7 bases and J 7 bases; nucleotides not matched to a gene: 18. The length of the CDR3 is 18 residues. The CDR3 DNA reads TGTGCCAGCACTAACGGGAGGGGCCCTGGACTTGGAGCCAACGTCCTGACTTTC. Its protein product is CASTNGRGPGLGANVLTF.

This clone was found a few times. V usage is TRBV5-1 and J usage is TRBJ1-2; a possible D gene is TRBD1 (5 bases). In germline, CDR1 is SGHRS, CDR2 YFSETQ. CDR3 length: 13 amino acids. Trimming took off 2 bases at V and 3 bases at J, with 8 bases between the two ends. DNA for the CDR3: TGCGCCAGCAGCTTAGGAGGGGACTATGGCTACACCTTC. Translated, it gives CASSLGGDYGYTF. The complete variable domain, with remaining parts taken from reference TRBV5-1 and TRBJ1-2, reads KAGVTQTPRYLIKTRGQQVTLSCSPISGHRSVSWYQQTPGQGLQFLFEYFSETQRNKGNFPGRFSGRQFSNSRSEMNVSTLELGDSALYLCASSLGGDYGYTFGSGTRLTVV.

This clone was seen only a few times. The CDR3 DNA sequence: TGTGCCAGCAGCTTAAAAGGGGGCTACGCTTTCTTT. Its protein product is CASSLKGGYAFF. This chain connects TRBV7-8 to TRBJ1-1; TRBD1 matches at 7 bases. This CDR3 comprises 12 residues. The J segment lost 11 bases and the V segment lost 2 bases, leaving 5 bases of the junction unmatched. From germline, CDR1 is SGHVS and CDR2 FQNEAQ.

The chain carries TRBV4-2 and TRBJ1-4, with D unresolved. CDR3 size: 15 residues. Trimming removed 1 base at V and 10 bases at J, with 16 bases between. Germline CDR1 LGHNA, CDR2 YNFKEQ. CDR3 residues: CASSQARQTMTKLFF. The CDR3 nucleotides read TGTGCCAGCAGCCAAGCTAGGCAGACTATGACAAAACTGTTTTTT.

The rearrangement joins TRBV5-1 to TRBJ2-3, with 9 bases matching TRBD2. V lost 2 bases, J lost 2 bases, and 9 bases stayed unmatched. Germline-derived CDR1 and CDR2 are SGHRS and YFSETQ. The CDR3 has 17 amino acids. The CDR3: CASSFGAGGPVTDTQYF. The DNA for the CDR3 is TGCGCCAGCAGCTTCGGCGCGGGAGGGCCAGTCACAGATACGCAGTATTTT.

This rearrangement joins TRBV6-5 to TRBJ1-2, with TRBD1 matching 9 bases. CDR1 and CDR2 (germline): MNHEY, SVGAGI. V dropped 5 bases and J dropped 8; count of bases not matched to a gene: 6. This CDR3 region has 13 residues. The CDR3 DNA is TGTGCCAGCAGTCCCGACAGGGGGGGAGGCTACACCTTC. Translated, it gives CASSPDRGGGYTF.

The CDR3 loop is CASSPLAGVSDEQYF. CDR3 nucleotide sequence: TGTGCCAGCTCACCGCTAGCGGGAGTTAGCGACGAGCAGTACTTC. This chain uses TRBV18 with TRBJ2-7; 10 bases map to TRBD2. The CDR3 is 15 amino acids. J was trimmed by 5 bases and V by 3 bases; bases with no gene match: 7. Germline V CDR1 and CDR2: KGHSH, LQKENI. Supplemented by reference TRBV18 and TRBJ2-7, the full variable domain reads NAGVMQNPRHLVRRRGQEARLRCSPMKGHSHVYWYRQLPEEGLKFMVYLQKENIIDESGMPKERFSAEFPKEGPSILRIQQVVRGDSAAYFCASSPLAGVSDEQYFGPGTRLTVT.

The rearrangement uses TRBV7-2 and TRBJ1-2, with no clear D. CDR3 length: 13 amino acids. The V and J ends lost 7 bases and 3 bases respectively, with 12 bases between them. The germline V gene encodes CDR1 SGHTA and CDR2 FQGNSA. CDR3 nucleotides: TGTGCCAGCACTCGAGCCCCATACTATGGCTACACCTTC. Translating it yields CASTRAPYYGYTF.

V gene TRBV7-6 combines with J gene TRBJ2-1, with unresolved D. V dropped 1 base and J dropped 6 bases, with 13 bases sitting between them. The CDR3 has 15 residues. Germline CDR1 reads SGHVS; CDR2 reads FNYEAQ. The CDR3 sequence is CASSLGPLPPNEQFF. CDR3 nucleotide sequence: TGTGCCAGCAGCTTAGGGCCATTGCCCCCCAATGAGCAGTTCTTC.

The V and J genes are TRBV15 and TRBJ2-7, with D perhaps TRBD2 (6 bases). Germline assignment: CDR1 LNHNV and CDR2 YYDKDF (reference sequence). The V and J ends lost 1 base and 7 bases respectively, with 11 bases between them. The CDR3 is 13 residues long. DNA for the CDR3: TGTGCCACCAGCAGAGGGGAGGCGGAAGAGCAGTACTTC. Amino acid sequence: CATSRGEAEEQYF.

The J gene is TRBJ2-7, the V gene TRBV11-2; TRBD2 agrees at 7 bases. Trimming cost V 5 bases and J 5 bases; bases outside gene matches: 12. The CDR3 extends over 15 amino acids. Per germline, CDR1 SGHAT and CDR2 FQNNGV. CDR3 amino acids: CASSLRPGGINEQYF. CDR3 in DNA: TGTGCCAGCAGCCTCCGACCGGGAGGTATTAACGAGCAGTACTTC.

The V gene is TRBV5-1, the J gene TRBJ2-3, with D perhaps TRBD1 (7 bases). This CDR3 is built from 13 residues. The germline gives CDR1 SGHRS, CDR2 YFSETQ. Deletions cut 4 bases from V and 4 bases from J, with 10 bases between. The CDR3 loop is CASSAGQPDTQYF. CDR3 sequence (DNA): TGCGCCAGCAGCGCGGGACAGCCAGATACGCAGTATTTT.